This T cell receptor (beta chain) was documented in a study of blood T cell repertoires in COVID-19. V gave up 6 bases and J gave up 0 bases; unmatched junction bases: 5. From germline, CDR1 is SNHLY and CDR2 FYNNEI. This CDR3 contains 17 residues. Measured with immunoSEQ multiplex PCR; TCRdb has only the in-frame clones, and not every one. The table lists some 380,000 clones, approximately 91% of them singletons. The sequence was collected from a woman between 35 and 50 years old with acute COVID-19. The specimen sequenced was PBMCs or T cells enriched from blood (not recorded which). The rearrangement links TRBV2 to TRBJ2-3; 14 bases fit TRBD2. CDR3 amino acids: CASRGTSGGPSTDTQYF. For the CDR3, the DNA is TGTGCCAGCAGAGGGACTAGCGGGGGACCTAGCACAGATACGCAGTATTTT.